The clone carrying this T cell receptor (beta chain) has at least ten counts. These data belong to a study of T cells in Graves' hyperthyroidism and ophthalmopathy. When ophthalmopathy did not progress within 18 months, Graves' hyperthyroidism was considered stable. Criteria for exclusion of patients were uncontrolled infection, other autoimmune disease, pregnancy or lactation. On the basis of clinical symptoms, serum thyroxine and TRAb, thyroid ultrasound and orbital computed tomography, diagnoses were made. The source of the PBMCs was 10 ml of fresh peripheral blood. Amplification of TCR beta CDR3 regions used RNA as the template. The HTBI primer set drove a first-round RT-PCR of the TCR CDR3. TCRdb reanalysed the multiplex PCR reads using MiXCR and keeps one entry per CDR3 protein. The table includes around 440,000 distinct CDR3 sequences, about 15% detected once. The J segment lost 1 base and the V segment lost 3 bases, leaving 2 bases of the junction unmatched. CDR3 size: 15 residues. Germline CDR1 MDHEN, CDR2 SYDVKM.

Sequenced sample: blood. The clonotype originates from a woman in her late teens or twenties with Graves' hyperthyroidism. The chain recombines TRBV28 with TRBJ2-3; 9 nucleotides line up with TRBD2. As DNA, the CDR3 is TGTGCCAGCAGTTTTGAGCGGGAGGGCACAGATACGCAGTATTTT. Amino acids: CASSFEREGTDTQYF.